This is a list of T cell receptor beta chains from one sample in a study of CD8+ T cells in alopecia areata. Repertoires were generated with immunoSEQ multiplex PCR, while TCRdb's copy carries only in-frame clones and drops some. The data hold over 150,000 clones, with 56% observed a single time. What was sequenced was CD8+ T cells sorted from blood. The receptors stem from a human donor in good health. Both conserved end residues are part of each CDR3. The D gene is left open where the match is weak. Clone size is stated in some rows and not others, as once, few, many or a class when expanded.

NA	TRBV7-9	TRBJ1-5	NA	CASSGGNRNQPQHF	TGTGCCAGCAGCGGCGGGAATCGCAATCAGCCCCAGCATTTT
NA	TRBV13	TRBJ2-7	few	CASSPPGDRYEQYF	TGTGCCAGCAGCCCACCGGGGGACCGCTACGAGCAGTACTTC
NA	TRBV29-1	TRBJ2-3	few	CSVSPDTQYF	TGCAGCGTCTCCCCAGATACGCAGTATTTT
NA	TRBV4-1	TRBJ2-7	few	CASSPQGTYEQYF	TGCGCCAGCAGCCCGCAGGGGACCTACGAGCAGTACTTC
NA	TRBV12-5	TRBJ2-5	NA	CASGPGGQTATQYF	TGTGCTAGTGGCCCGGGGGGACAGACAGCGACCCAGTACTTC
TRBD1	TRBV6-5	TRBJ2-3	NA	CASSSHDRGHADTQYF	TGTGCCAGCAGTTCCCACGACAGGGGCCACGCAGATACGCAGTATTTT
TRBD1	TRBV13	TRBJ2-5	NA	CASSKTGEETQYF	TGTGCCAGCAGCAAGACAGGGGAAGAGACCCAGTACTTC
NA	TRBV6-6	TRBJ2-4	NA	CASSYPVRSDIQYF	TGTGCCAGCAGTTACCCGGTTAGGTCGGACATTCAGTACTTC
TRBD1	TRBV2	TRBJ1-1	NA	CASSEADRGKHTEAFF	TGTGCCAGCAGTGAAGCGGACAGGGGGAAACACACTGAAGCTTTCTTT
NA	TRBV7-9	TRBJ2-7	NA	CASSSEVEQYF	TGTGCCAGCAGCTCGGAGGTCGAGCAGTACTTC
NA	TRBV29-1	TRBJ2-3	NA	CSVPHKSSTDTQYF	TGCAGCGTACCCCACAAATCTAGCACAGATACGCAGTATTTT
TRBD2	TRBV9	TRBJ2-1	NA	CASSGDPASGGVNEQFF	TGTGCCAGCAGCGGAGACCCCGCTAGCGGGGGAGTCAATGAGCAGTTCTTC
TRBD2	TRBV19	TRBJ2-3	NA	CASSILAGAGDTQYF	TGTGCCAGTAGTATACTAGCGGGGGCCGGAGATACGCAGTATTTT
NA	TRBV6-4	TRBJ2-2	medium-sized	CASSDSLGTAGELFF	TGTGCCAGCAGTGACTCCCTAGGGACCGCCGGGGAGCTGTTTTTT
NA	TRBV27	TRBJ1-2	NA	CASSLSWGGPRDGYTF	TGTGCCAGCAGTTTATCGTGGGGTGGGCCACGGGATGGCTACACCTTC
NA	TRBV5-1	TRBJ2-3	few	CASSLEVVNADTQYF	TGCGCCAGCAGCTTGGAGGTGGTCAACGCAGATACGCAGTATTTT
TRBD2	TRBV5-1	TRBJ2-1	NA	CASSPGLAGLYNEQFF	TGCGCCAGCAGCCCTGGACTAGCGGGCCTATACAATGAGCAGTTCTTC
NA	TRBV5-4	TRBJ2-3	NA	CASSLDADFNTQYF	TGTGCCAGCAGCTTGGACGCTGACTTCAATACGCAGTATTTT
NA	TRBV29-1	TRBJ2-5	once	CSVSLALSETQYF	TGCAGCGTTTCGCTAGCCCTCTCGGAGACCCAGTACTTC
NA	TRBV7-9	TRBJ1-2	NA	CASRPARGVDGYTF	TGTGCCAGCAGACCCGCCCGGGGCGTGGATGGCTACACCTTC
NA	TRBV29-1	TRBJ2-3	few	CSVDRGTQYF	TGCAGCGTCGACCGGGGGACGCAGTATTTT
NA	TRBV9	TRBJ1-1	few	CASSEGGDTEAFF	TGTGCCAGCAGCGAAGGGGGAGACACTGAAGCTTTCTTT
NA	TRBV6-4	TRBJ2-2	NA	CASSDGTPTGELFF	TGTGCCAGCAGTGACGGGACTCCCACCGGGGAGCTGTTTTTT